The next 16 T cell receptor beta chains were all read from a single sample in a study of T cells in Graves' hyperthyroidism and ophthalmopathy. RNA transcripts were the template for amplifying TCR beta CDR3 regions. TCR CDR3 regions were first amplified by RT-PCR with HTBI primers. TCRdb reanalysed the multiplex PCR reads using MiXCR and keeps one entry per CDR3 protein. The sample includes hundreds of thousands of distinct CDR3 sequences, around 15% seen only once; the top ten take roughly 33%. The sequenced sample consisted of blood. These receptors were collected from a woman in her forties with Graves' ophthalmopathy.

This clonotype was detected ten times or more. V usage is TRBV7-9 and J usage is TRBJ2-3, with D possibly called TRBD1 or TRBD2 (5 bases each). CDR3 length: 14 residues. Germline CDR1 is SEHNR and CDR2 is FQNEAQ (reference sequence). Trimming removed 5 bases at V and 4 bases at J, with 13 bases between. The CDR3 DNA follows: TGTGCCAGCAGCCAGCCGGGGCTCGCAGATACGCAGTATTTT. Translating gives CASSQPGLADTQYF.

Ten or more counts support this clonotype. V gene TRBV29-1 combines with J gene TRBJ1-1; 9 bases line up with TRBD1. V gave up 7 bases and J gave up 4 bases; unmatched junction bases: 7. CDR3 length: 13 amino acids. Germline CDR1 reads SQVTM; CDR2 reads ANQGSEA. CDR3 loop: CSGRTGVSTEAFF. In DNA, the CDR3 is TGCAGCGGACGGACAGGGGTGAGCACTGAAGCTTTCTTT.

This clonotype occurred many times. This sequence joins TRBV12-3 or TRBV12-4 and TRBJ1-1; no clear D gene. The CDR3 has 15 amino acids. Trimming took off 5 bases at V and 4 bases at J, with 17 bases between the two ends. The CDR3 sequence is CASSNPQRVGTEAFF. In DNA form, the CDR3 reads TGTGCCAGCAGTAACCCCCAGAGGGTGGGCACTGAAGCTTTCTTT.

This clonotype was seen a few times. With a much larger clone just one base away, this may be a read error. The chain has TRBV2 and TRBJ2-1, with 7 nucleotides matching TRBD1. The CDR3 length is 13 residues. Germline CDR1 and CDR2: SNHLY and FYNNEI. V trimming: 9 bases; J trimming: 6 bases; junction bases outside the gene matches: 8. CDR3: CARTTGLSNEQFF. CDR3 in DNA: TGTGCCAGGACGACAGGGTTGAGCAATGAGCAGTTCTTC. The full variable domain, its missing parts supplied by reference TRBV2 and TRBJ2-1, is EPEVTQTPSHQVTQMGQEVILRCVPISNHLYFYWYRQILGQKVEFLVSFYNNEISEKSEIFDDQFSVERPDGSNFTLKIRSTKLEDSAMYFCARTTGLSNEQFFGPGTRLTVL.

This clonotype was seen repeatedly, ten times or more. The chain has TRBV2 and TRBJ1-5; possibly TRBD1 for D (5 bases). The germline V gene has CDR1 SNHLY and CDR2 FYNNEI. V lost 3 bases and J lost 4, with 10 bases in between. The CDR3 spans 14 residues. The CDR3 DNA is TGTGCCAGCAGTGAGGTGACAGAAAATCAGCCCCAGCATTTT. Protein: CASSEVTENQPQHF.

This chain links TRBV5-6 with TRBJ2-7; 7 nucleotides agree with TRBD1. The CDR3 spans 13 residues. Germline trimming cut 3 bases from V and 5 bases from J; bases unmatched to any gene: 5. CDR1 and CDR2 (germline): SGHDT, YYEEEE. CDR3 DNA sequence: TGTGCCAGCAGCTCAGGGGGTAGAAACGAGCAGTACTTC. This gives the protein CASSSGGRNEQYF.

Ten or more counts support this clonotype. This chain links TRBV7-8 with TRBJ2-7; the D gene is possibly TRBD2 (5 bases). This CDR3 has 15 residues. The germline V gene encodes CDR1 SGHVS and CDR2 FQNEAQ. Trimming left V 6 bases short and J 2 bases short, with 17 bases between. The CDR3 reads CASSSERRPPYEQYF. CDR3 bases: TGTGCCAGCAGTTCTGAGCGGAGACCCCCCTACGAGCAGTACTTC.

Ten or more counts support this clonotype. The chain recombines TRBV5-6 with TRBJ1-2; unclear D gene. From germline, CDR1 is SGHDT and CDR2 YYEEEE. The CDR3 contains 16 residues. Between the trimmed V and J ends, which lost 4 bases and 0 bases, there was a span of 16 bases. The CDR3 protein is CASSVLRWESNYGYTF. CDR3 DNA: TGTGCCAGCAGCGTCCTGAGGTGGGAATCTAACTATGGCTACACCTTC.

At least ten counts were recorded for this clonotype. The chain combines TRBV11-2 with TRBJ2-5, with D perhaps TRBD1 (5 bases). Per germline, CDR1 SGHAT and CDR2 FQNNGV. The V end was cut by 0 bases, the J end by 7 bases, with 9 bases between. The CDR3 length is 13 residues. CDR3 sequence (DNA): TGTGCCAGCAGCTTAGAACAGGCCTGGACCCAGTACTTC. This encodes CASSLEQAWTQYF. Full variable domain (missing parts from reference TRBV11-2 and TRBJ2-5): EAGVAQSPRYKIIEKRQSVAFWCNPISGHATLYWYQQILGQGPKLLIQFQNNGVVDDSQLPKDRFSAERLKGVDSTLKIQPAKLEDSAVYLCASSLEQAWTQYFGPGTRLLVL.

The DNA for the CDR3 is TGTGCCAGCAGTTACCAGGGAGGGCAGTTCTTC. It is translated as CASSYQGGQFF. The chain links TRBV11-3 to TRBJ2-1, with D maybe TRBD2 (6 bases). Germline V lookup: CDR1 SGHNT, CDR2 YENEEA. V gave up 6 bases and J gave up 12 bases, with 12 bases separating them. The CDR3 runs 11 residues.

V and J are TRBV3-1 and TRBJ1-4; D is unclear. The CDR3 contains 16 residues. The V end was cut by 1 base, the J end by 6 bases, with 15 bases between. Germline lookup yields CDR1 LGHDT and CDR2 YNNKEL (reference sequence). CDR3 protein: CASSQGWSRWDEKLFF. CDR3 DNA sequence: TGTGCCAGCAGCCAAGGGTGGAGTAGATGGGATGAAAAACTGTTTTTT.

This clonotype has a handful of counts. V and J are TRBV7-8 and TRBJ2-3; maybe TRBD2 (6 bases). The length of the CDR3 is 16 residues. The ends were cut back, 0 bases at V and 6 bases at J, with 16 bases in the middle. Per germline, CDR1 SGHVS and CDR2 FQNEAQ. The CDR3 bases are TGTGCCAGCAGCTTAGCCCGGGAGAACAAAGCTGATACGCAGTATTTT. It yields the protein CASSLARENKADTQYF. The full variable domain, rest sourced from reference TRBV7-8 and TRBJ2-3, is GAGVSQSPRYKVAKRGQDVALRCDPISGHVSLFWYQQALGQGPEFLTYFQNEAQLDKSGLPSDRFFAERPEGSVSTLKIQRTQQEDSAVYLCASSLARENKADTQYFGPGTRLTVL.

This clonotype came up a few times. The chain joins TRBV10-1 to TRBJ1-6, with D unclear. This CDR3 has 13 amino acids. V lost 3 bases, J lost 7 bases, and 7 bases lay in between. Per the germline V gene, CDR1 is WNHNN and CDR2 is SYGVQD (reference sequence). The CDR3 here is CASSEDGNSPLHF. The CDR3 DNA follows: TGCGCCAGCAGTGAAGACGGGAATTCACCCCTCCACTTT.

As concerns this clonotype: A much more abundant neighbour one base away suggests this may be a read error. The gene calls are TRBV20-1 and TRBJ1-2; tentative D call: TRBD1 (6 bases). CDR3 length: 15 residues. V was pared by 5 bases and J by 9 bases, with 25 bases between. Per the germline V gene, CDR1 is DFQATT and CDR2 is SNEGSKA (reference sequence). CDR3 loop: CSAFNTDRRTYCYTF. The DNA for the CDR3 is TGCAGTGCTTTCAACACTGACAGGCGGACTTATTGCTACACCTTC.

This clonotype has a handful of counts. The rearrangement links TRBV19 to TRBJ1-4; D may be TRBD1 (6 bases). Trimming took 4 bases from V and 7 from J, leaving 19 bases between them. The CDR3 is 16 amino acids. Germline V CDR1 and CDR2: LNHDA, SQIVND (reference sequence). Here the CDR3 reads CASSSRDTHRIEKLFF. CDR3 DNA sequence: TGTGCCAGTAGTAGCCGGGACACTCACCGGATTGAAAAACTGTTTTTT.

This clonotype was seen a few times. The chain couples TRBV3-1 to TRBJ2-3, with D possibly being TRBD1 or TRBD2 (5 bases each). The CDR3 extends over 16 amino acids. Per the germline V gene, CDR1 is LGHDT and CDR2 is YNNKEL (reference sequence). Trimming pared 1 base from V and 2 bases from J, leaving 13 bases between. The CDR3 DNA is TGTGCCAGCAGCCAAGTACTGGGGGTGCCCACAGATACGCAGTATTTT. Translating gives CASSQVLGVPTDTQYF.